These T cell receptor beta chains were read from a single sample in a study of blood T cell repertoires in COVID-19. Only in-frame clones appear in the TCRdb table, and some are missing; sequencing was by immunoSEQ multiplex PCR. Among fewer than 90,000 clones listed, roughly 74% were seen once. Sequencing used peripheral blood. These receptors were obtained from an older man with COVID-19, enrolled during active disease. Both conserved end residues are part of each CDR3. A D gene is named only where the DNA matches it firmly. Only some rows state a clone size, as once, few, many or a class for expanded clones.

TRBV5-5,-,TRBD1,TRBJ2-4,TGTGCCAGCACCCGACAGGGATTAAACATTCAGTACTTC,CASTRQGLNIQYF
TRBV10-3,-,-,TRBJ1-1,TGTGCCATCAGTGAGTCAACAGGGAAGAACACTGAAGCTTTCTTT,CAISESTGKNTEAFF
TRBV12-3/TRBV12-4,-,-,TRBJ2-7,TGTGCCAGCAGTTTGAGGTTCGAGCAGTACTTC,CASSLRFEQYF
TRBV4-1,-,TRBD1,TRBJ1-1,TGCGCCAGCAGCCAAGGAGGGACAGTGAACACTGAAGCTTTCTTT,CASSQGGTVNTEAFF
TRBV10-2,once,-,TRBJ2-7,TGCGCCACCAGGTCGGTGTCCTACGAGCAGTACTTC,CATRSVSYEQYF
TRBV5-4,-,TRBD2,TRBJ2-3,TGTGCCAGCAGCGCCCGACTAGCGGGAGAAGGAGATACGCAGTATTTT,CASSARLAGEGDTQYF
TRBV6-2/TRBV6-3,-,-,TRBJ2-7,TGTGCCAGCAGCAGGACAGATTCCTACGAGCAGTACTTC,CASSRTDSYEQYF
TRBV19,-,TRBD2,TRBJ2-3,TGTGCCAGTAGTAGCCGGGGAGGCGCGGGGGGCCTCATCGCTCCCACAGATACGCAGTATTTT,CASSSRGGAGGLIAPTDTQYF
TRBV7-2,-,-,TRBJ2-7,TGTGCCAGCAGCTTAGCGCTAGGGCAGGGTTTAGCCTACGAGCAGTACTTC,CASSLALGQGLAYEQYF
TRBV6-1,-,TRBD1,TRBJ1-1,TGTGCCAGCAGTGAAACCGGGACAGGGGCCCCTGAAGCTTTCTTT,CASSETGTGAPEAFF
TRBV29-1,few,-,TRBJ1-2,TGCAGCGTTGAAGGAGGGCCTAATATAGAGTATGGCTACACCTTC,CSVEGGPNIEYGYTF
TRBV10-1,-,-,TRBJ2-5,TGCGCCAGCGCCGCCGGGGGTTTCTTGAAGACCCAGTACTTC,CASAAGGFLKTQYF
TRBV7-9,-,-,TRBJ2-5,TGTGCCAGCAGCGAACGGGACACCGAAGCGACCCAGTACTTC,CASSERDTEATQYF
TRBV29-1,-,TRBD1,TRBJ1-1,TGCAGCGTTGAGGTCCAGCGGACAGGGGGTCACACTGAAGCTTTCTTT,CSVEVQRTGGHTEAFF
TRBV10-1,-,-,TRBJ2-1,TGCGCCAGCAGTGAGGCGAATGAGCAGTTCTTC,CASSEANEQFF
TRBV7-2,few,-,TRBJ1-1,TGTGCCAGCAGCTCCCAGGACATTGCCGAAGCTTTCTTT,CASSSQDIAEAFF
TRBV7-2,-,TRBD1,TRBJ2-7,TGTGCCAGCAGCGGCAACATTGCACAGGGGGCGCCCGAGCAGTACTTC,CASSGNIAQGAPEQYF
TRBV7-6,few,TRBD1,TRBJ1-4,TGTGCCAGCAGCTACCGGCCGGGGACAGAACCTAATGAAAAACTGTTTTTT,CASSYRPGTEPNEKLFF
TRBV7-9,-,TRBD2,TRBJ2-5,TGTGCCAGCAGCTCTACACTAGCGGGAGAGGGAGAGACCCAGTACTTC,CASSSTLAGEGETQYF
TRBV9,few,-,TRBJ2-5,TGTGCCAGCAGGGGGCAGGATCAAGAGACCCAGTACTTC,CASRGQDQETQYF
TRBV19,-,-,TRBJ1-1,TGTGCCAGTCAAAAATTTTCCGCGGGGGGCACTGAAGCTTTCTTT,CASQKFSAGGTEAFF
TRBV5-4,-,TRBD2,TRBJ2-7,TGTGCCAGCAGTCCTACTAGCGTCGTCTCCTACGAGCAGTACTTC,CASSPTSVVSYEQYF
TRBV6-2/TRBV6-3,once,-,TRBJ2-3,TGTGCCAGCAGTTACGGTGGGAGGTTAGATACGCAGTATTTT,CASSYGGRLDTQYF
TRBV10-3,once,-,TRBJ1-4,TGTGCCATCAGGGAGGCGACAGGTCCGGGAGAAAAACTGTTTTTT,CAIREATGPGEKLFF
TRBV7-9,-,TRBD1,TRBJ1-1,TGTGCCAGCAGCTTCGAGACAGGGGGCGGCACTGAAGCTTTCTTT,CASSFETGGGTEAFF
TRBV19,few,-,TRBJ1-3,TGTGCCAGTAGTACAGCTGGAAACACCATATATTTT,CASSTAGNTIYF
TRBV7-2,once,TRBD2,TRBJ2-7,TGTGCCAGCAGCCTCATGCGGGGGAACGAGCAGTACTTC,CASSLMRGNEQYF
TRBV11-2,once,TRBD2,TRBJ2-4,TGTGCCAGCAGCTTTAGGGTGGGTAGCGGGGGGCCTAGAAACATTCAGTACTTC,CASSFRVGSGGPRNIQYF
TRBV29-1,-,-,TRBJ2-3,TGCAGCGGATCGGACTTCCCTTACTGGAGTAGGGATACGCAGTATTTT,CSGSDFPYWSRDTQYF
TRBV19,-,TRBD2,TRBJ2-1,TGTGCCACTCTAGCGGGAGGGCTGACGAATGAGCAGTTCTTC,CATLAGGLTNEQFF
TRBV11-2,-,-,TRBJ2-3,TGTGCCAGCAGCTTAAGAGGGCCGCGGATAGGCGGAGCAGATACGCAGTATTTT,CASSLRGPRIGGADTQYF
TRBV25-1,-,TRBD2,TRBJ2-7,TGTGCCAGCAGTAGGGGACTAGAGGTTCGCTACGAGCAGTACTTC,CASSRGLEVRYEQYF
TRBV11-3,-,-,TRBJ2-1,TGTGCCAGCAGCGCGTATCTAGCTGTCAGTGAGCAGTTCTTC,CASSAYLAVSEQFF
TRBV10-3,few,-,TRBJ1-4,TGTGCCATCAGTGAGCGCAGGGGTCCATTCGATGAAAAACTGTTTTTT,CAISERRGPFDEKLFF
TRBV5-6,-,-,TRBJ1-2,TGTGCCAGCAGCTTGGCCCAGGGGCCCTATGGCTACACCTTC,CASSLAQGPYGYTF
TRBV19,few,-,TRBJ2-5,TGTGCCAGTAGTGCCACAGGGATGGGAGAGACCCAGTACTTC,CASSATGMGETQYF
TRBV5-8,-,-,TRBJ2-1,TGTGCCAGCAGCTTGGCCCCTCCCCCAGGTGAGCAGTTCTTC,CASSLAPPPGEQFF
TRBV9,once,TRBD1,TRBJ2-2,TGTGCCAGCAGCGTAGTCGGGACAGGGGTCACCGGGGAGCTGTTTTTT,CASSVVGTGVTGELFF
TRBV6-5,-,-,TRBJ2-4,TGTGCCAGCAGACCGATCCCAGAGGGCATTCAGTACTTC,CASRPIPEGIQYF
TRBV7-3,-,TRBD1,TRBJ1-2,TGTGCCAGCAGACTGGACAGGGACTCTGGCTACACCTTC,CASRLDRDSGYTF
TRBV7-9,-,-,TRBJ2-3,TGTGCCAGCAGCTTAGGGAGAGGGCGAGCAGATACGCAGTATTTT,CASSLGRGRADTQYF
TRBV7-2,-,-,TRBJ1-1,TGTGCCAGCAGCAAATACAGGCAGGAAGCTTTCTTT,CASSKYRQEAFF
TRBV18,-,TRBD1,TRBJ2-1,TGTGCCAGCTCACCTCGGACAGGGGGACCTTACAATGAGCAGTTCTTC,CASSPRTGGPYNEQFF
TRBV5-6,-,-,TRBJ2-7,TGTGCCAGCAGCTTGTATGCAGGGGCCGACGAGCAGTACTTC,CASSLYAGADEQYF
TRBV19,-,TRBD2,TRBJ2-7,TGTGCCAGTAGTCCTTTTCTAGCGGGAGGGTGGTACGAGCAGTACTTC,CASSPFLAGGWYEQYF
TRBV9,-,-,TRBJ1-1,TGTGCCAGCAGCGTTGGTCCCTTCAGGGCAGGAAACACTGAAGCTTTCTTT,CASSVGPFRAGNTEAFF
TRBV7-9,-,TRBD1,TRBJ1-2,TGTGCCAGCAGCCGGGGACAGGGCATCGGGTATGGCTACACCTTC,CASSRGQGIGYGYTF
TRBV4-3,-,TRBD2,TRBJ2-1,TGCGCCAGCAGCCAAGATAAGCGGGGGCAGTTCTTC,CASSQDKRGQFF
TRBV9,-,-,TRBJ2-5,TGTGCCAGCAGCGTAGACGGCCGTCGGGACCAAGAGACCCAGTACTTC,CASSVDGRRDQETQYF
TRBV19,-,TRBD2,TRBJ2-2,TGTGCCAGTAGTGTACGACTAGCCCTGAACACCGGGGAGCTGTTTTTT,CASSVRLALNTGELFF
TRBV7-3,once,-,TRBJ2-1,TGTGCCAGCAGCTTCCCGGGGGACAATGAGCAGTTCTTC,CASSFPGDNEQFF
TRBV24-1,-,TRBD1,TRBJ2-1,TGTGCCACCAGCAGGGGGAATGAGCAGTTCTTC,CATSRGNEQFF
TRBV10-1,few,TRBD2,TRBJ2-2,TGCGCCAGCAGTGAGGGGACTCTAGCGGGAGTAACCGGGGAGCTGTTTTTT,CASSEGTLAGVTGELFF
TRBV19,-,-,TRBJ2-6,TGTGCTAGTAGTACCCCAGGTGAATCTGGGGCCAACGTCCTGACTTTC,CASSTPGESGANVLTF
TRBV6-5,-,-,TRBJ1-2,TGTGCCAGCAGTAACCTGGACAGCCTCTATGGCTACACCTTC,CASSNLDSLYGYTF
TRBV12-3/TRBV12-4,-,-,TRBJ2-5,TGTGCCAGCAGCTTGAGCTACGAGACCCAGTACTTC,CASSLSYETQYF
TRBV20-1,-,-,TRBJ1-2,TGCAGTGCTACAGACTATGGCTACACCTTC,CSATDYGYTF